This section outlines one T cell receptor (beta chain) sequence together with its context. No antigen is known for it. A read error may explain this, as a much larger clone is one base away. The data derive from a study of post-analysis software for immune sequencing data. At the level of the study: Relapsing-remitting, secondary progressive and progressive-relapsing courses of multiple sclerosis were included. Findings of the study overall: Elevated frequency relative to controls characterized several TRBV segments in patients, TRBV5-6, TRBV5-1 and TRBV20-1 among them.

The authors incorporated unique molecular identifiers into the TCR beta cDNA libraries. TCRdb re-called the PCR reads through MiXCR, storing one row per CDR3 protein. The table records about 400,000 distinct CDR3 sequences, around a third of them present only once. The CDR3 covers 14 residues. V lost 5 bases, J lost 2 bases, and 13 bases lay in between. Germline CDR1 is SGHTA and CDR2 is FQGNSA. The sample taken for sequencing was blood. This chain joins TRBV7-2 and TRBJ2-7; D uncertain. The sequence was collected from a girl aged 5 to 17 with multiple sclerosis. The CDR3 spells CASSLYGVAYEQYF. DNA for the CDR3: TGTGCCAGCAGCCTATACGGTGTTGCCTACGAGCAGTACTTC.